These 17 T cell receptor beta chains share one sample of origin, sequenced in a study of response to subunit inactivated influenza vaccine. MiXCR was run by TCRdb on the RT-PCR reads, yielding one entry per CDR3 protein. The sample includes about 160,000 distinct CDR3 sequences, roughly a tenth seen only once; the top ten take around 12%. Source: non-naive T cells sorted from PBMCs, taken about 40 days after vaccination. These receptors originate from a man aged 45-60 years who received an inactivated influenza vaccine.

Turning to this clonotype: This may be a read error, as it is one base from a much larger clone. This chain joins TRBV3-1 and TRBJ2-2, with D unresolved. Looked up from germline, CDR1 is LGHDT and CDR2 is YNNKEL (reference sequence). This CDR3 is 16 amino acids long. The chain's CDR3 is CACSQDRPLYTGELFF. DNA of the CDR3: TGTGCCTGCAGCCAAGATCGCCCGTTATACACCGGGGAGCTGTTTTTT.

This clonotype was observed a few times. The chain carries TRBV12-3 or TRBV12-4 and TRBJ1-5; possibly TRBD1 for D (5 bases). The CDR3 sequence is 14 residues long. Trimming removed 5 bases from V and 7 bases from J, with 15 bases in between. The CDR3 here is CASSSREFRQPQHF. The CDR3 coding sequence is TGTGCCAGCAGTAGCAGGGAGTTCAGACAGCCCCAGCATTTT.

CDR3 sequence: CASSGTGLSEQYF. The DNA of the CDR3 is TGTGCCAGCTCCGGGACAGGGCTTAGCGAGCAGTACTTC. The rearrangement links TRBV19 to TRBJ2-7; the match to TRBD1 covers 9 bases. V lost 9 bases to trimming and J lost 6 bases; unmatched junction nucleotides: 9. There are 13 residues in the CDR3. Germline V gene sequence: CDR1 LNHDA, CDR2 SQIVND (reference sequence).

This chain links TRBV7-8 with TRBJ2-7; no clear D. This CDR3 has 16 residues. Trimming stripped 5 bases from V and 7 bases from J, with 24 bases between. Germline CDR1 SGHVS, CDR2 FQNEAQ. The CDR3 sequence is CASSTRLKDVAGEQYF. CDR3 DNA sequence: TGTGCCAGCAGCACACGCCTAAAGGACGTCGCTGGTGAGCAGTACTTC.

This clonotype was detected a few times. The chain employs TRBV7-8 and TRBJ1-4; TRBD1 matches at 7 bases. J lost 5 bases, V lost 3 bases, and 6 bases had no gene match. Germline V gives CDR1 SGHVS, CDR2 FQNEAQ. The CDR3 length is 15 residues. CDR3 bases: TGTGCCAGCAGCTTTCTGGGACAGCCGAATGAAAAACTGTTTTTT. This sequence encodes CASSFLGQPNEKLFF.

There are a few counts of this clonotype. The chain employs TRBV6-5 and TRBJ2-2; 7 bases fit TRBD1. With V trimmed by 4 bases and J by 1 base, 3 bases remained unmatched. Germline assignment: CDR1 MNHEY and CDR2 SVGAGI. This CDR3 contains 15 residues. The CDR3 DNA is TGTGCCAGCAGTTTCCGGACAGGGAACACCGGGGAGCTGTTTTTT. It yields the protein CASSFRTGNTGELFF.

The gene calls are TRBV7-2 and TRBJ1-4, with TRBD1 as a possible D gene (6 bases). The V and J ends lost 1 base and 8 bases respectively, with 17 bases between them. Looked up from germline, CDR1 is SGHTA and CDR2 is FQGNSA. CDR3 length: 16 residues. The CDR3: CASSLVGAWVGEKLFF. As DNA, the CDR3 is TGTGCCAGCAGCTTAGTGGGGGCGTGGGTCGGGGAAAAACTGTTTTTT.

This clonotype was counted only a few times. The chain combines TRBV23-1 with TRBJ2-1; D could derive from TRBD1 or TRBD2 (5 bases each). TRBV23-1 is annotated as an ORF whose role is uncertain. V lost 0 bases and J 0 bases, leaving 18 bases between the germline ends. The CDR3 has 19 amino acids. In DNA, the CDR3 is TGCGCCAGCAGTCAATCGGATCGAAGGGGACGAAGCTCCTACAATGAGCAGTTCTTC. As protein: CASSQSDRRGRSSYNEQFF.

This clonotype was detected many times. V is TRBV2 and J is TRBJ2-2, with 9 positions matching TRBD2. Germline lookup yields CDR1 SNHLY and CDR2 FYNNEI. The V and J ends lost 7 bases and 5 bases, in that order; junction bases with no gene match: 5. The CDR3 has 14 residues. The CDR3 DNA is TGTGCCAGCACAGGGACTAGCCCAACCGGGGAGCTGTTTTTT. The encoded protein is CASTGTSPTGELFF.

In this sample, this clonotype turned up many times. The rearrangement links TRBV6-1 to TRBJ1-4, with 7 bases fitting TRBD1. Germline V lookup: CDR1 MNHNS, CDR2 SASEGT. The CDR3 sequence is 16 residues long. After removal of 4 bases from V and 7 bases from J, the junction contained 12 bases not matched to a gene. CDR3 region: CASSVEQGTGVEKLFF. As DNA, the CDR3 is TGTGCCAGCAGTGTAGAACAGGGGACGGGAGTTGAAAAACTGTTTTTT.

This clonotype was picked up many times. The chain combines TRBV5-1 with TRBJ2-3; TRBD2 is a possible D gene (5 bases). Germline V gives CDR1 SGHRS, CDR2 YFSETQ. The CDR3 has 14 amino acids. Trimming left V 0 bases short and J 5 bases short, with 10 bases between. In nucleotides, the CDR3 is TGCGCCAGCAGCTTGGGACGGGGAATAGATACGCAGTATTTT. This translates into CASSLGRGIDTQYF.

The table lists this clonotype with many counts. The chain links TRBV11-1 to TRBJ2-3; no clear D gene. The germline V gene has CDR1 SGHAT and CDR2 FQDESV (reference sequence). V lost 2 bases and J 2 bases, leaving 23 bases between the germline ends. CDR3 length: 19 residues. CDR3 protein: CASSLFYAFREPFTDTQYF. The CDR3 DNA sequence: TGTGCCAGCAGCTTATTTTATGCGTTCCGAGAACCCTTCACAGATACGCAGTATTTT.

This sequence joins TRBV29-1 and TRBJ1-2, with 7 bases aligning to TRBD1. CDR3 size: 13 residues. Germline V gene sequence: CDR1 SQVTM, CDR2 ANQGSEA. The V and J ends lost 4 bases and 7 bases, in that order; junction bases with no gene match: 9. The CDR3 spells CSVGEAGGFGYTF. Here the CDR3 DNA reads TGCAGCGTTGGTGAGGCAGGGGGGTTTGGCTACACCTTC.

This clonotype has a handful of counts. The V call is TRBV14, the J call TRBJ2-3; D is uncertain. This CDR3 comprises 15 residues. Trimming shortened V by 1 base and J by 4 bases, and 12 bases separated the two germline ends. Per the germline V gene, CDR1 is SGHDN and CDR2 is FVKESK. CDR3 nucleotides: TGTGCCAGCAGCCAAGTACCGGCGGCCTCAGATACGCAGTATTTT. Its protein product is CASSQVPAASDTQYF.

This clonotype was observed many times. The gene calls are TRBV9 and TRBJ2-7; D assignment may be TRBD1 or TRBD2 (5 bases each). Looked up from germline, CDR1 is SGDLS and CDR2 is YYNGEE. This CDR3 spans 15 amino acids. Trimming shortened V by 3 bases and J by 3 bases, and 16 bases separated the two germline ends. Written as DNA, the CDR3 is TGTGCCAGCAGCGCTCGTTCCGGGACCTACTACGAGCAGTACTTC. It yields the protein CASSARSGTYYEQYF. Drawing the rest from reference TRBV9 and TRBJ2-7, the complete variable domain is DSGVTQTPKHLITATGQRVTLRCSPRSGDLSVYWYQQSLDQGLQFLIQYYNGEERAKGNILERFSAQQFPDLHSELNLSSLELGDSALYFCASSARSGTYYEQYFGPGTRLTVT.

This chain joins TRBV9 and TRBJ2-7, with no clear D. Trimming cost V 0 bases and J 5 bases, with 9 bases left between them. The CDR3 has 13 amino acids. Looked up from germline, CDR1 is SGDLS and CDR2 is YYNGEE. The DNA for the CDR3 is TGTGCCAGCAGCGTAGCCCCTACTGACGAGCAGTACTTC. As protein: CASSVAPTDEQYF. The full variable domain, rest sourced from reference TRBV9 and TRBJ2-7, is DSGVTQTPKHLITATGQRVTLRCSPRSGDLSVYWYQQSLDQGLQFLIQYYNGEERAKGNILERFSAQQFPDLHSELNLSSLELGDSALYFCASSVAPTDEQYFGPGTRLTVT.

V is TRBV28 and J is TRBJ2-2, with D possibly being TRBD1 (6 bases). The V end lost 3 bases, the J end lost 4 bases, and 15 bases lay between the germline ends. Germline V gives CDR1 MDHEN, CDR2 SYDVKM. This CDR3 is built from 16 residues. The CDR3 loop reads CASSFWGRVSTGELFF. The CDR3 DNA sequence: TGTGCCAGCAGTTTTTGGGGGCGCGTGAGCACCGGGGAGCTGTTTTTT.